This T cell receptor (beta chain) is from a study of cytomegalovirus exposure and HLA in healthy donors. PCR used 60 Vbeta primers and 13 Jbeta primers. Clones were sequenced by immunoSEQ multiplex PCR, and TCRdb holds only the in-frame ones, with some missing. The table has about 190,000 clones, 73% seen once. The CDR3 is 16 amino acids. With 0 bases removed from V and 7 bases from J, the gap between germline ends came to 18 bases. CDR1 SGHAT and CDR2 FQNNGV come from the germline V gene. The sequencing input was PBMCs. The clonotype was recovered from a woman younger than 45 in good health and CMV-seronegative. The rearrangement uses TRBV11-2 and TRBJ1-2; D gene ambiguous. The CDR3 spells CASSLDDTGRFSGYTF. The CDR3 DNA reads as TGTGCCAGCAGCTTAGATGATACGGGTCGGTTCAGTGGCTACACCTTC.